Following are 11 T cell receptor beta chains from one sample sequenced in a study of T cell changes during pregnancy in multiple sclerosis. Using immunoSEQ multiplex PCR, the repertoire was profiled, and TCRdb retains in-frame clones only, with some absent. The table shows approximately 130,000 clones, with less than 97% occurring only once. The source was peripheral blood, collected after pregnancy. The receptors come from a female donor with multiple sclerosis, enrolled in a pregnancy study.

The chain has TRBV2 and TRBJ1-1, with TRBD1 identical over 8 bases. Germline CDR1 reads SNHLY; CDR2 reads FYNNEI. The V segment lost 4 bases and the J segment 5 bases; nucleotides outside the gene matches: 12. The CDR3 contains 16 residues. The CDR3 here is CASSATGTGYNTEAFF. DNA of the CDR3: TGTGCCAGCAGTGCTACCGGGACAGGTTATAATACTGAAGCTTTCTTT.

The rearrangement joins TRBV9 to TRBJ2-5; D gene ambiguous. CDR3 length: 13 residues. Trimming pared 0 bases from V and 3 bases from J, leaving 6 bases between. In germline, CDR1 is SGDLS, CDR2 YYNGEE. CDR3 residues: CASSVGSKETQYF. CDR3 coding DNA: TGTGCCAGCAGCGTAGGCAGTAAAGAGACCCAGTACTTC.

The J gene is TRBJ2-7, the V gene TRBV28, with a possible D match to TRBD1 (6 bases). Germline CDR1 is MDHEN and CDR2 is SYDVKM. This CDR3 contains 13 residues. V lost 5 bases, J lost 4 bases, and 12 bases lay in between. The CDR3 coding sequence is TGTGCCAGCAGTATGAGAGGGGGATACGAGCAGTACTTC. As protein: CASSMRGGYEQYF.

This sequence joins TRBV19 and TRBJ2-5; maybe TRBD1 (5 bases). Trimming shortened V by 0 bases and J by 3 bases, and 17 bases separated the two germline ends. Germline-derived CDR1 and CDR2 are LNHDA and SQIVND (reference sequence). This CDR3 has 17 amino acids. As DNA, the CDR3 is TGTGCCAGTAGTATAGATCATTACCTCACAGGCAAAGAGACCCAGTACTTC. Its protein is CASSIDHYLTGKETQYF.

The V call is TRBV2, the J call TRBJ2-4, with 7 bases lining up with TRBD2. The CDR3 sequence is 17 residues long. CDR1 and CDR2 (germline): SNHLY, FYNNEI. The ends lost 3 bases at V and 7 bases at J; junction bases unmatched: 15. The CDR3 spells CASSEIGPLAASNIQYF. The CDR3 nucleotides are TGTGCCAGCAGTGAGATAGGTCCGCTAGCGGCCTCTAACATTCAGTACTTC.

The chain joins TRBV30 to TRBJ1-1; D ambiguous. Trimming removed 0 bases at V and 1 base at J, with 6 bases between. This CDR3 has 13 residues. The germline V gene encodes CDR1 GTSNPN and CDR2 SVGIG (reference sequence). Written as DNA, the CDR3 is TGTGCCTGGAGTGTTTCAGAGAACACTGAAGCTTTCTTT. Translation gives CAWSVSENTEAFF.

The chain couples TRBV20-1 to TRBJ1-3; D is ambiguous. This CDR3 spans 11 amino acids. Germline V gene data show CDR1 as DFQATT and CDR2 as SNEGSKA (reference sequence). CDR3 in amino acids: CSVQQGNTIYF. The CDR3 nucleotides are TGCAGCGTTCAACAGGGAAACACCATATATTTT.

This clone was counted between two and nine times. This rearrangement joins TRBV19 to TRBJ1-5; the match to TRBD1 covers 8 bases. The trim removed 9 bases at V and 2 bases at J, leaving 6 bases unmatched. The germline CDR1 and CDR2 sequences are LNHDA and SQIVND (reference sequence). The CDR3 runs to 14 residues. CDR3 sequence: CASRVTGGNQPQHF. CDR3 bases: TGTGCCAGCAGAGTGACAGGGGGCAATCAGCCCCAGCATTTT. Using reference TRBV19 and TRBJ1-5 for the parts outside the CDR3, the full variable domain is DGGITQSPKYLFRKEGQNVTLSCEQNLNHDAMYWYRQDPGQGLRLIYYSQIVNDFQKGDIAEGYSVSREKKESFPLTVTSAQKNPTAFYLCASRVTGGNQPQHFGDGTRLSIL.

The genes are TRBV6-1 and TRBJ1-4; D gene ambiguous. This CDR3 spans 10 amino acids. Germline CDR1 MNHNS, CDR2 SASEGT. V lost 6 bases, J lost 8 bases, and 4 bases lay in between. The DNA of the CDR3 is TGTGCCAGCAGCCGGGAAAAACTGTTTTTT. Translation gives CASSREKLFF.

This rearrangement joins TRBV7-2 to TRBJ1-2, with unresolved D. The CDR3 is 15 amino acids. Germline values: CDR1 SGHTA, CDR2 FQGNSA. V was pared by 4 bases and J by 8 bases, with 20 bases between. The CDR3 DNA reads as TGTGCCAGCAGCTCAGCCCTTCGGGGAGGAGGAGGCTACACCTTC. Protein product: CASSSALRGGGGYTF. Complete variable domain (other parts from reference TRBV7-2 and TRBJ1-2): GAGVSQSPSNKVTEKGKDVELRCDPISGHTALYWYRQSLGQGLEFLIYFQGNSAPDKSGLPSDRFSAERTGGSVSTLTIQRTQQEDSAVYLCASSSALRGGGGYTFGSGTRLTVV.

The rearrangement uses TRBV15 and TRBJ2-3, with 7 bases that match TRBD1. The CDR3 runs to 15 residues. After removal of 5 bases from V and 1 base from J, the junction contained 6 bases not matched to a gene. The germline V gene has CDR1 LNHNV and CDR2 YYDKDF (reference sequence). CDR3 bases: TGTGCCACCAGCGAAAGGGGACAGCGCACAGATACGCAGTATTTT. It codes for CATSERGQRTDTQYF.